Described below is a single T cell receptor beta chain sequence and its context. Its specificity is unknown. Generated by immunoSEQ multiplex PCR, the TCRdb table keeps only in-frame clones and is missing some. The sample has 50,000 to 75,000 clones, 75% to 90% seen once. The data were taken from a study of memory CD4+ T cells and cytomegalovirus serostatus. The study, taken as a whole, reports: Suggested: most of the CMV-linked TCR signature lies in CD4+ memory cells. 67 of 164 known CMV-associated TCRbeta sequences appeared in CD4+ memory.

Single viable CD3+CD4+CD8-CD45RO+ cells were sorted as the memory CD4+ T cells. Donors' CMV status reflects serum IgG against pp150, pp28, p38, p52. CD4+ T cells were isolated by positive magnetic selection. This CDR3 comprises 14 residues. CDR1 and CDR2 from the germline V gene are MDHEN and SYDVKM. Trimming removed 3 bases at V and 6 bases at J, with 11 bases between. The sample comprised memory CD4+ T cells from blood. The receptor comes from an adult in good health and CMV-seronegative. This rearrangement joins TRBV28 to TRBJ1-4; weak D call: TRBD1 (5 bases). The CDR3 DNA sequence: TGTGCCAGCAGTTTGGGGGGAGGGGATGAAAAACTGTTTTTT. Translating gives CASSLGGGDEKLFF.